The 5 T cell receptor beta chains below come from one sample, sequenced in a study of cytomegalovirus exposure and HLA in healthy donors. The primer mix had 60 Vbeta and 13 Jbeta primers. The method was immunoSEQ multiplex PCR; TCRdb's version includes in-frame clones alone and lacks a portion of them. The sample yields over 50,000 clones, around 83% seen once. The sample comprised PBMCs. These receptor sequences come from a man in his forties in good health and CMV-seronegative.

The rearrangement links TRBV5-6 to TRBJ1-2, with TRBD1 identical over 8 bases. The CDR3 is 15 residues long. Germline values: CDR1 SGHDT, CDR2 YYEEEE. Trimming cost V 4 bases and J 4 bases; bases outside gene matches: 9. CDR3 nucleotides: TGTGCCAGCAGCCCCTCGGACAGGGAAGGCTATGGCTACACCTTC. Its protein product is CASSPSDREGYGYTF.

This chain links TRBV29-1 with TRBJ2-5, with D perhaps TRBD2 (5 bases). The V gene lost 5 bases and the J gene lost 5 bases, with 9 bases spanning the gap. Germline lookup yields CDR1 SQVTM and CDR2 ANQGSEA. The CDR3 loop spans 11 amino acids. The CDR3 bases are TGCAGCGTTTCCTCGGGGGAGACCCAGTACTTC. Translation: CSVSSGETQYF.

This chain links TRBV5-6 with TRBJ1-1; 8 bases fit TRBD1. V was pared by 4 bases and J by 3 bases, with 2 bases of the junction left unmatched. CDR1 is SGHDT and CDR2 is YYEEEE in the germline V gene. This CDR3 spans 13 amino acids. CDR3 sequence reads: CASSLDRDTEAFF. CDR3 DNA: TGTGCCAGCAGCCTGGACAGGGACACTGAAGCTTTCTTT.

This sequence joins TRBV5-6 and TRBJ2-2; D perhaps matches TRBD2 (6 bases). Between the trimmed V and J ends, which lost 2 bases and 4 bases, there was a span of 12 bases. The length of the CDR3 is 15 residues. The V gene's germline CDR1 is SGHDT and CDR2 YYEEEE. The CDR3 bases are TGTGCCAGCAGCTTCGTCGGGGGAGGCACCGGGGAGCTGTTTTTT. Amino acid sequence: CASSFVGGGTGELFF.

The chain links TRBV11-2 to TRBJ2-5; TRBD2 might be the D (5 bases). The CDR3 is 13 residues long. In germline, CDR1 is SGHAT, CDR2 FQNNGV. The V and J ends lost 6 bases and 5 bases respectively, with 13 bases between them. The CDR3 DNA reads TGTGCCAGCAGGCCCGGAGGAACGGAGACCCAGTACTTC. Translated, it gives CASRPGGTETQYF.